This T cell receptor (beta chain) was sequenced during a study of response to subunit inactivated influenza vaccine (dated by TCRdb to the late 2010s). As for the study more broadly: Deep quantitative T cell receptor repertoire profiling was used in the study to track responses to a trivalent subunit inactivated influenza vaccine. The investigation overall reported the following: According to the authors, only a limited number of new T cells may be recruited by each seasonal influenza vaccination.

This clonotype has a count of ten or more. Its specific antigen is unknown. No quality values exist for individual bases; no much larger clone is one base distant. The library was prepared using RT-PCR. The sample was run on an Illumina HiSeq 2500. Through fastp at Q25 and MiXCR, TCRdb rebuilt clones from the public reads, retaining in-frame beta chains. All rows with the same CDR3 protein become a single entry with the most common DNA and genes. This sample gives about 520,000 distinct CDR3 sequences in total; under 8.5% of them show up just once. The ten largest clonotypes hold about 12% of the sample. CDR1 and CDR2, looked up from the germline V gene, are SGHTA and FQGNSA. Relative to germline, V is missing 1 base and J is missing 8 bases, with 5 bases of the junction outside any gene match. The CDR3, cysteine through phenylalanine, is 14 amino acids long. Solely the CDR3 DNA is kept, with 42 bases framed from the first base.

The source is a man in his fifties or sixties who received an inactivated influenza vaccine. Donor details come from another sample of the same person, matched by shared clones. The sample here was PBMCs from blood, taken 23 to 25 months after vaccination. Recombination connected TRBV7-2 to TRBJ2-3; the junction holds 8 bases that match TRBD1. The CDR3 reads as follows: CASSLGTGSPTQYF. In nucleotide form, the sequence is TGTGCCAGCAGCTTAGGGACAGGGAGCCCTACGCAGTATTTT.